The 9 T cell receptor beta chains below come from one sample, sequenced in a study of shared clonotypes between healthy human individuals. Assay used: immunoSEQ multiplex PCR; TCRdb lists only in-frame clones, some missing. There are roughly 660,000 clones in the sample; 90% occur only once, and 34% lies in the top ten. Sequenced sample: memory CD8+ T cells from PBMCs. Indicated subset: CD45RO+ cells pooled with CCR7-negative TemRA cells. The receptors here all came from a young man in good health. Some clones in this sample may be carry-over from other donors' samples.

The gene calls are TRBV11-2 and TRBJ2-7; D call uncertain. V was clipped by 1 base and J by 2 bases, with 15 bases between them. Germline loops: CDR1 SGHAT, CDR2 FQNNGV. The CDR3 runs to 16 residues. CDR3: CASSLVARHAAYEQYF. In DNA, the CDR3 is TGTGCCAGCAGCTTAGTGGCTAGACATGCTGCCTACGAGCAGTACTTC.

Note on this clone: One end of the junction is discordant with germline, which a read error may explain. The chain couples TRBV9 to TRBJ2-7; 7 bases agree with TRBD2. Germline assignment: CDR1 SGDLS and CDR2 YYNGEE. This CDR3 contains 15 residues. As DNA, the CDR3 is TGTGCCAGCAGCGCAGGGCGGGGGTTGGACCACGAGCAGAACTTC. Protein: CASSAGRGLDHEQNF. The full variable domain, in which reference TRBV9 and TRBJ2-7 provide the parts outside the CDR3, is DSGVTQTPKHLITATGQRVTLRCSPRSGDLSVYWYQQSLDQGLQFLIQYYNGEERAKGNILERFSAQQFPDLHSELNLSSLELGDSALYFCASSAGRGLDHEQNFGPGTRLTVT.

The V and J genes are TRBV7-2 and TRBJ1-1, with 8 bases lining up with TRBD1. The CDR3 length is 18 residues. CDR1 and CDR2 from the germline V gene are SGHTA and FQGNSA. V was clipped by 1 base and J by 1 base; unmatched bases: 11. CDR3 bases: TGTGCCAGCAGCTTAGAGGGGTCTGGGACAGGAGGGAACACTGAAGCTTTCTTT. Translated: CASSLEGSGTGGNTEAFF.

CDR3 coding DNA: TGTGCCAGCAGTTTTGGAAGGGGAGTTAGCTATGAGCAGTTCTTC. As protein: CASSFGRGVSYEQFF. The chain links TRBV28 to TRBJ2-1; the D call may be TRBD1 or TRBD2 (5 bases each). V lost 3 bases and J 8 bases, leaving 17 bases between the germline ends. The length of the CDR3 is 15 residues. CDR1 is MDHEN, CDR2 SYDVKM, per germline.

The rearrangement uses TRBV7-9 and TRBJ2-1, with TRBD2 matching over 9 bases. Germline V CDR1 and CDR2: SEHNR, FQNEAQ (reference sequence). The V gene end was trimmed by 2 bases and the J gene end by 4 bases; junction bases not matched to a gene: 15. The CDR3 loop spans 19 amino acids. The CDR3 DNA follows: TGTGCCAGCAGCTTACCGGGACTCGCGGGAGGGGGCGGGTACAATGAGCAGTTCTTC. This gives the protein CASSLPGLAGGGGYNEQFF.

The CDR3 sequence is CASSVGGHGELFF. In DNA, the CDR3 is TGTGCCAGCAGCGTAGGCGGTCACGGGGAGCTGTTTTTT. The V and J genes are TRBV9 and TRBJ2-2; D is undetermined. The CDR3 totals 13 residues. V gave up 0 bases and J gave up 7 bases, with 7 bases separating them. Per the germline V gene, CDR1 is SGDLS and CDR2 is YYNGEE.

The chain couples TRBV27 to TRBJ2-7; 7 nucleotides align to TRBD1. V trimming: 4 bases; J trimming: 6 bases; junction bases outside the gene matches: 9. CDR1 is MNHEY and CDR2 is SMNVEV in the germline V gene (reference sequence). The CDR3 is 14 amino acids. The CDR3 region has the DNA TGTGCCAGCAGTTCAGACAGGGCGATGGGCGAGCAGTACTTC. Encoded protein: CASSSDRAMGEQYF.

The CDR3 bases are TGTGCCAGTAGTGGAGGGACAGCCTCTGGAAACACCATATATTTT. It specifies CASSGGTASGNTIYF. The chain recombines TRBV19 with TRBJ1-3; TRBD1 matches at 7 bases. Germline lookup yields CDR1 LNHDA and CDR2 SQIVND (reference sequence). The ends lost 5 bases at V and 0 bases at J; junction bases unmatched: 4. The CDR3 extends over 15 amino acids.

This clone was observed a handful of times. Other DNA sequences within the sample encode an identical CDR3. The rearrangement joins TRBV28 to TRBJ2-3; D ambiguous. V was pared by 4 bases and J by 2 bases, with 10 bases between. This CDR3 contains 14 residues. Germline CDR1 MDHEN, CDR2 SYDVKM. The CDR3 region has the DNA TGTGCCAGCAGTTCCATTAAGGTCACAGATACGCAGTATTTT. This translates into CASSSIKVTDTQYF.